One and the same sample provided the 26 T cell receptor beta chains below, sequenced in a study of blood T cell repertoires in COVID-19. Measured with immunoSEQ multiplex PCR; TCRdb has only the in-frame clones, and not every one. In the table there are almost 70,000 clones, 89% of which are singletons. Sequenced sample: peripheral blood. These receptors all stem from a woman between 45 and 65 years old with active COVID-19.

The rearrangement uses TRBV28 and TRBJ2-6, with D tentatively TRBD2 (5 bases). CDR1 and CDR2 (germline): MDHEN, SYDVKM. The CDR3 consists of 15 residues. Trimming cost V 5 bases and J 2 bases, with 10 bases left between them. CDR3 DNA sequence: TGTGCCAGCAGTCCGGTCGGGGCTGGGGCCAACGTCCTGACTTTC. Amino acid sequence: CASSPVGAGANVLTF.

V is TRBV4-1 and J is TRBJ2-1, with 8 nucleotides matching TRBD2. The CDR3 runs 15 residues. After removal of 4 bases from V and 4 bases from J, the junction contained 6 bases not matched to a gene. Per germline, CDR1 MGHRA and CDR2 YSYEKL. CDR3 sequence (DNA): TGCGCCAGCAGCCGCCTAGCGGGTAGTTACAATGAGCAGTTCTTC. Amino acid sequence: CASSRLAGSYNEQFF.

The J gene is TRBJ1-1, the V gene TRBV4-1; D not certain. Germline V CDR1 and CDR2: MGHRA, YSYEKL. The V and J ends lost 2 bases and 3 bases respectively, with 7 bases between them. The CDR3 has 13 amino acids. The CDR3 DNA reads as TGCGCCAGCAGCCAACTTTTAGACACTGAAGCTTTCTTT. Protein product: CASSQLLDTEAFF.

This chain uses TRBV27 with TRBJ2-7; 8 positions agree with TRBD1. The CDR3 is made up of 15 amino acids. The J segment lost 1 base and the V segment lost 5 bases, leaving 7 bases of the junction unmatched. In germline, CDR1 is MNHEY, CDR2 SMNVEV (reference sequence). In DNA form, the CDR3 reads TGTGCCAGCAGTCTCCAGGGGGCATCGTCCTACGAGCAGTACTTC. It translates to CASSLQGASSYEQYF.

Notes on this clone: The sample has other DNA sequences that encode this CDR3 too. This chain links TRBV25-1 with TRBJ2-1; 9 nucleotides match TRBD1. Germline V gene lookup returns CDR1 MGHDK and CDR2 SYGVNS. The CDR3 loop spans 15 amino acids. The V segment lost 3 bases and the J segment 0 bases; nucleotides outside the gene matches: 0. CDR3 coding DNA: TGTGCCAGCAGTGAGACAGGGGGCTCCTACAATGAGCAGTTCTTC. Protein sequence: CASSETGGSYNEQFF.

The genes are TRBV24-1 and TRBJ2-2; tentatively, D is TRBD2 (6 bases). Trimming took off 0 bases at V and 4 bases at J, with 14 bases between the two ends. CDR1 and CDR2 from the germline V gene are KGHDR and SFDVKD. CDR3 length: 17 amino acids. The CDR3 loop is CATSDLLGRGFTGELFF. In DNA form, the CDR3 reads TGTGCCACCAGTGATTTGCTTGGGCGGGGATTCACCGGGGAGCTGTTTTTT.

CDR3 loop: CASRREAQNTGELFF. CDR3 nucleotide sequence: TGTGCCAGCCGTCGGGAGGCCCAAAACACCGGGGAGCTGTTTTTT. The chain uses TRBV2 and TRBJ2-2; 7 bases align to TRBD2. This CDR3 contains 15 residues. The trim removed 8 bases at V and 2 bases at J, leaving 8 bases unmatched. CDR1 SNHLY and CDR2 FYNNEI come from the germline V gene.

Written as DNA, the CDR3 is TGTGCCAGCAGCGGAGGGACAGGGCATGGCTACACCTTC. Its protein product is CASSGGTGHGYTF. This chain joins TRBV12-3 or TRBV12-4 and TRBJ1-2; 9 bases fit TRBD1. V shed 6 bases, J shed 6 bases, and the junction held 5 bases outside the gene matches. This CDR3 contains 13 residues.

The rearrangement joins TRBV24-1 to TRBJ1-5; the match to TRBD1 covers 9 bases. The CDR3 has 14 amino acids. The V and J ends lost 7 bases and 7 bases, in that order; junction bases with no gene match: 7. Germline values: CDR1 KGHDR, CDR2 SFDVKD. The CDR3 protein is CATSSGQGGQPQHF. CDR3 nucleotides: TGTGCCACCAGCTCGGGACAGGGCGGCCAGCCCCAGCATTTT.

This sequence joins TRBV27 and TRBJ2-3; the match to TRBD1 covers 7 bases. CDR1 MNHEY and CDR2 SMNVEV come from the germline V gene (reference sequence). The CDR3 extends over 15 amino acids. V was clipped by 2 bases and J by 8 bases; unmatched bases: 10. The CDR3 region is CASSLPGQAHGTQYF. The CDR3 bases are TGTGCCAGCAGTTTACCCGGACAGGCCCACGGTACGCAGTATTTT.

About this clone: The sample contains more than one DNA sequence encoding this CDR3. The chain uses TRBV27 and TRBJ2-1, with 7 bases lining up with TRBD1. V shed 3 bases and J 11 bases; nucleotides not matched to a gene: 10. This CDR3 contains 14 residues. The germline CDR1 and CDR2 sequences are MNHEY and SMNVEV (reference sequence). The CDR3 bases are TGTGCCAGCAGTTTCCAGGGACAGCTTTTTCAGCAGTTCTTC. Its translation: CASSFQGQLFQQFF.

V is TRBV11-2 and J is TRBJ2-5; D perhaps matches TRBD2 (6 bases). The CDR3 loop spans 15 amino acids. Per the germline V gene, CDR1 is SGHAT and CDR2 is FQNNGV. Trimming pared 5 bases from V and 4 bases from J, leaving 17 bases between. The CDR3 DNA reads as TGTGCCAGCAGCGCGTCAAACCAGGGAGGAGAGACCCAGTACTTC. The encoded protein is CASSASNQGGETQYF.

The V and J genes are TRBV13 and TRBJ2-1; 7 bases are shared with TRBD2. This CDR3 spans 15 amino acids. The V segment lost 5 bases and the J segment 8 bases; nucleotides outside the gene matches: 12. Germline V CDR1 and CDR2: PRHDT, FYEKMQ (reference sequence). The CDR3 sequence is CASSPRWGGMDEQFF. The CDR3 DNA reads as TGTGCCAGCAGCCCTCGTTGGGGAGGGATGGATGAGCAGTTCTTC.

This chain connects TRBV28 to TRBJ2-5; D might be TRBD2 (6 bases). Between the trimmed V and J ends, which lost 3 bases and 1 base, there was a span of 12 bases. CDR3 length: 15 residues. Germline CDR1 is MDHEN and CDR2 is SYDVKM. CDR3 bases: TGTGCCAGCAGTTTGGTTCGGGGGTTCCAAGAGACCCAGTACTTC. It yields the protein CASSLVRGFQETQYF.

The chain couples TRBV7-9 to TRBJ2-1; 10 nucleotides agree with TRBD2. This CDR3 region has 18 residues. Germline CDR1 is SEHNR and CDR2 is FQNEAQ (reference sequence). V shed 5 bases, J shed 7 bases, and the junction held 17 bases outside the gene matches. CDR3 residues: CASSRPVVAGGRGNEQFF. CDR3 nucleotides: TGTGCCAGCAGCCGTCCGGTGGTAGCGGGAGGCAGGGGGAATGAGCAGTTCTTC.

The chain recombines TRBV19 with TRBJ1-5; TRBD1 matches at 7 bases. CDR3 length equals 15 residues. The V gene's germline CDR1 is LNHDA and CDR2 SQIVND (reference sequence). V gave up 1 base and J gave up 4 bases; unmatched junction bases: 4. The CDR3 DNA is TGTGCCAGTAGTATAGGGGCAGGGGGGAATCAGCCCCAGCATTTT. Amino acid sequence: CASSIGAGGNQPQHF.

The V gene is TRBV7-3, the J gene TRBJ2-1; 9 bases line up with TRBD2. In germline, CDR1 is SGHTA, CDR2 FQGTGA. The V and J ends lost 6 bases and 8 bases, in that order; junction bases with no gene match: 5. The CDR3 runs 13 residues. The CDR3 coding sequence is TGTGCCAGCAGGCGGCGGGAGGGCGATGAGCAGTTCTTC. It is translated as CASRRREGDEQFF.

This rearrangement joins TRBV10-1 to TRBJ2-1, with D perhaps TRBD1 (5 bases). The CDR3 is made up of 13 amino acids. Germline loops: CDR1 WNHNN, CDR2 SYGVQD (reference sequence). V lost 3 bases to trimming and J lost 7 bases, with 10 bases between them. The CDR3 loop is CASSDGQRNEQFF. As DNA, the CDR3 is TGCGCCAGCAGTGATGGACAACGGAATGAGCAGTTCTTC.

The chain employs TRBV3-1 (or the pseudogene TRBV3-2) and TRBJ2-2; 13 nucleotides line up with TRBD2. After removal of 1 base from V and 8 bases from J, the junction contained 7 bases not matched to a gene. This CDR3 is 17 amino acids long. Germline V gives CDR1 LGHDT, CDR2 YNNKEL (reference sequence). The chain's CDR3 is CASSQGGLAGISGELFF. The CDR3 DNA follows: TGTGCCAGCAGCCAAGGGGGACTAGCGGGAATCTCTGGGGAGCTGTTTTTT.

The CDR3, as DNA: TGTGCCAGCAGCAGGCAGGGGGCGCAAGCAACGGCAGATACGCAGTATTTT. Encoded protein: CASSRQGAQATADTQYF. The chain links TRBV7-6 to TRBJ2-3, with 8 bases fitting TRBD1. CDR3 length: 17 residues. Germline V gene lookup returns CDR1 SGHVS and CDR2 FNYEAQ. Trimming cost V 5 bases and J 4 bases; bases outside gene matches: 14.

This chain links TRBV9 with TRBJ2-3; the D is unclear. The V end lost 0 bases, the J end lost 2 bases, and 7 bases lay between the germline ends. The CDR3 totals 14 residues. Per the germline V gene, CDR1 is SGDLS and CDR2 is YYNGEE. CDR3: CASSVAGTTDTQYF. The DNA of the CDR3 is TGTGCCAGCAGCGTAGCGGGTACCACAGATACGCAGTATTTT.

This clone appeared once. The gene calls are TRBV7-3 and TRBJ2-3, with 10 bases lining up with TRBD2. The germline CDR1 and CDR2 sequences are SGHTA and FQGTGA. J gave up 4 bases and V 0 bases, and 7 bases lay outside the gene matches. The CDR3 spans 17 residues. The CDR3 DNA sequence: TGTGCCAGCAGCTTAACATTTGTAGCGGGAGGTGCAGATACGCAGTATTTT. It codes for CASSLTFVAGGADTQYF.

This clone came up once. The rearrangement uses TRBV28 and TRBJ2-5, with D unresolved. Germline V gene data show CDR1 as MDHEN and CDR2 as SYDVKM. V lost 3 bases, J lost 9 bases, and 20 bases lay in between. This CDR3 is 15 amino acids long. The CDR3 loop is CASSFPLSNSWPQYF. In DNA form, the CDR3 reads TGTGCCAGCAGTTTCCCCCTGTCGAATAGCTGGCCCCAGTACTTC.

This sequence joins TRBV30 and TRBJ1-1; the match to TRBD1 covers 7 bases. Trimming took 3 bases from V and 6 from J; bases not matched to a gene: 7. CDR1 and CDR2 (germline): GTSNPN, SVGIG (reference sequence). The CDR3 is made up of 13 amino acids. The CDR3 reads CAWSPDRDAEAFF. The CDR3, as DNA: TGTGCCTGGAGCCCAGACAGGGATGCTGAAGCTTTCTTT.

This clone was detected a few times. The chain combines TRBV2 with TRBJ2-7; possibly TRBD2 for D (6 bases). From germline, CDR1 is SNHLY and CDR2 FYNNEI. Trimming pared 7 bases from V and 0 bases from J, leaving 10 bases between. The CDR3 sequence is 13 residues long. The CDR3: CASTRDLSYEQYF. The CDR3 coding sequence is TGTGCCAGCACGCGGGACCTCTCCTACGAGCAGTACTTC. Variable domain in full (rest from reference TRBV2 and TRBJ2-7): EPEVTQTPSHQVTQMGQEVILRCVPISNHLYFYWYRQILGQKVEFLVSFYNNEISEKSEIFDDQFSVERPDGSNFTLKIRSTKLEDSAMYFCASTRDLSYEQYFGPGTRLTVT.

The count of this clone is one. The DNA of the CDR3 is TGTGCCAGCAGCTTACCCCGGACTAGCTATTATACGCAGTATTTT. It encodes CASSLPRTSYYTQYF. The J gene is TRBJ2-3, the V gene TRBV7-9; 8 bases match TRBD2. The CDR3 covers 15 residues. The germline CDR1 and CDR2 sequences are SEHNR and FQNEAQ (reference sequence). Trimming removed 2 bases from V and 7 bases from J; junction bases left unmatched: 8.